These 7 T cell receptor beta chains originate from one sample sequenced in a study of shared clonotypes between healthy human individuals. Profiling relied on immunoSEQ multiplex PCR, and the TCRdb table lists in-frame clones only, not all of them. The top ten hold more than 0.35% of the sample, which has 2 million to 2.5 million clones, 85% to 95% seen once. The sequencing sample was made of naive CD4+ T cells from PBMCs. The subset: CD45RA+ positively selected. These receptors were obtained from a man between 18 and 35 years old in good health. Some clones in this sample may be carry-over from other donors' samples.

This clone was seen once. This rearrangement joins TRBV7-2 to TRBJ1-5; the D gene is possibly TRBD1 (5 bases). The CDR3 spans 15 residues. Germline lookup yields CDR1 SGHTA and CDR2 FQGNSA. The V gene lost 4 bases and the J gene lost 4 bases, with 14 bases spanning the gap. DNA of the CDR3: TGTGCCAGCAGCTACGGGGCCAACCCGAATCAGCCCCAGCATTTT. Translating it yields CASSYGANPNQPQHF.

V gene TRBV7-9 combines with J gene TRBJ2-1; maybe TRBD2 (7 bases). The germline V and J ends were trimmed by 1 base and 4 bases, with 17 bases remaining between them. The CDR3 length is 17 residues. Germline loops: CDR1 SEHNR, CDR2 FQNEAQ (reference sequence). The CDR3 DNA reads as TGTGCCAGCAGCTTAGGCGGAGGGGGGGTTCCTTACAATGAGCAGTTCTTC. Encoded protein: CASSLGGGGVPYNEQFF. Together with reference TRBV7-9 and TRBJ2-1, the CDR3 gives the full variable domain: DTGVSQNPRHKITKRGQNVTFRCDPISEHNRLYWYRQTLGQGPEFLTYFQNEAQLEKSRLLSDRFSAERPKGSFSTLEIQRTEQGDSAMYLCASSLGGGGVPYNEQFFGPGTRLTVL.

This rearrangement joins TRBV6-5 to TRBJ1-4; TRBD1 is a possible D gene (6 bases). Germline V gene lookup returns CDR1 MNHEY and CDR2 SVGAGI. Trimming took 4 bases from V and 3 from J, leaving 9 bases between them. The CDR3 extends over 14 amino acids. Here the CDR3 reads CASSSGAANEKLFF. In nucleotides, the CDR3 is TGTGCCAGCAGTTCAGGGGCCGCTAATGAAAAACTGTTTTTT.

The chain employs TRBV11-2 and TRBJ2-2, with 8 bases that match TRBD2. There are 16 residues in the CDR3. Germline V gene sequence: CDR1 SGHAT, CDR2 FQNNGV. The V gene end was trimmed by 1 base and the J gene end by 1 base; junction bases not matched to a gene: 2. CDR3 in amino acids: CASSLVAGQNTGELFF. Here the CDR3 DNA reads TGTGCCAGCAGCTTAGTAGCGGGACAGAACACCGGGGAGCTGTTTTTT.

Turning to this clone: The same CDR3 arises from other DNA sequences in this sample as well. The V call is TRBV28, the J call TRBJ2-1; D may be TRBD2 (6 bases). Between the trimmed V and J ends, which lost 2 bases and 0 bases, there was a span of 8 bases. The CDR3 spans 15 residues. CDR1 is MDHEN and CDR2 is SYDVKM in the germline V gene. CDR3 nucleotide sequence: TGTGCCAGCAGTTTACCCGGGAGCTCCTACAATGAGCAGTTCTTC. Its protein product is CASSLPGSSYNEQFF.

To note about this clone: In the same sample, other DNA sequences code for this CDR3. J is TRBJ2-3 and V is TRBV5-1; 12 bases map to TRBD2. This CDR3 is built from 15 residues. Germline V lookup: CDR1 SGHRS, CDR2 YFSETQ. Unmatched junction bases numbered 3, after V lost 4 bases and J lost 3 bases. The CDR3 nucleotides are TGCGCCAGCAGCCCGGGGACTAGCGGGACAGATACGCAGTATTTT. This translates into CASSPGTSGTDTQYF. Supplemented by reference TRBV5-1 and TRBJ2-3, the full variable domain reads KAGVTQTPRYLIKTRGQQVTLSCSPISGHRSVSWYQQTPGQGLQFLFEYFSETQRNKGNFPGRFSGRQFSNSRSEMNVSTLELGDSALYLCASSPGTSGTDTQYFGPGTRLTVL.

The V gene is TRBV6-4, the J gene TRBJ2-1, with 8 bases aligning to TRBD1. In germline, CDR1 is MRHNA, CDR2 SNTAGT. The junction had 10 bases not matched to a gene; V was cut back by 10 bases and J by 5 bases. The CDR3 consists of 14 residues. CDR3 region: CAITGQGRDNEQFF. In DNA form, the CDR3 reads TGTGCCATCACCGGACAGGGCAGGGACAATGAGCAGTTCTTC.